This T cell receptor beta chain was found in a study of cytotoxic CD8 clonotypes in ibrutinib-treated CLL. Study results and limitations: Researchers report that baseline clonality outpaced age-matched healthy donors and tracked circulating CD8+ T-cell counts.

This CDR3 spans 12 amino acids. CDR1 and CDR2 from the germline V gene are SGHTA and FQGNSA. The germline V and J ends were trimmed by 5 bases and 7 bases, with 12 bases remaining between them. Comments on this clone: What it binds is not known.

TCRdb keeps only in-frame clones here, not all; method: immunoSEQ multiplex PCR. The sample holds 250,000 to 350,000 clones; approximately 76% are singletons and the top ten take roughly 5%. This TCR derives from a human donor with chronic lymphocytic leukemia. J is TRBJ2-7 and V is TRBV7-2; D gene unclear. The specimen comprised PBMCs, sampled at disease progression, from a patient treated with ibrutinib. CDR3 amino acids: CASSLARWEQYF. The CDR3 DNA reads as TGTGCCAGCAGCCTCGCCCGTTGGGAGCAGTACTTC.